This T cell receptor beta chain came from a study of cytomegalovirus exposure and HLA in healthy donors. General study results and limits: A missense DCLRE1C variant was associated with V- and J-gene trimming of TCR beta chains in a later analysis, and an independent cohort replicated the association.

Concerning this clone: The antigen is not known.

In the PCR, 60 Vbeta and 13 Jbeta primers were used. Generated by immunoSEQ multiplex PCR, the TCRdb table keeps only in-frame clones and is missing some. The table has fewer than 150,000 clones, roughly four fifths seen once. This CDR3 spans 13 amino acids. V was shortened by 3 bases and J by 3 bases, with 10 bases between the two germline ends. CDR1 is SGHDT and CDR2 is YYEEEE in the germline V gene. This receptor was taken from a man aged 30-40 years in good health and CMV-seronegative. The rearrangement links TRBV5-6 to TRBJ2-7; perhaps TRBD1 as D (6 bases). Source material: PBMCs. The CDR3 DNA reads TGTGCCAGCAGCTCATTACAGGGCTACGAGCAGTACTTC. Translating gives CASSSLQGYEQYF.